A selection of T cell receptor beta chains follows, all from one sample in a study of blood T cells in healthy people across ages. TCRdb reanalysed the 5' RACE reads using MiXCR and keeps one entry per CDR3 protein. The sample includes approximately 770,000 distinct CDR3 sequences, roughly 64% of them seen just once. The sample comprised blood. Receptor source: a man under 40 in good health. Each CDR3 is given with its conserved first and last residue. The D gene is left open where the match is weak. Clone size is stated in some rows and not others, as once, few, many or a class when expanded.

clone size	V gene	D gene	J gene	CDR3 DNA	CDR3 protein
NA	TRBV14	NA	TRBJ1-2	TGTGCCAGCAGCCAAGGGCTCGGGGATCGAGGCTACACCTTC	CASSQGLGDRGYTF
NA	TRBV20-1	TRBD2	TRBJ2-3	TGCAGTGCTAGATCCCCCGGGACTAGCGGATTCACAGATACGCAGTATTTT	CSARSPGTSGFTDTQYF
NA	TRBV23-1	NA	TRBJ1-2	TGCGCCAGCAGTCCCCCTAGGGGGGGCGCGTCACCAGGGGATGGCTACACCTTC	CASSPPRGGASPGDGYTF
few	TRBV24-1	NA	TRBJ2-7	TGTGCCACCAGTGATTTATACGAGCAGTACTTC	CATSDLYEQYF
few	TRBV12-3/TRBV12-4	NA	TRBJ1-5	TGTGCCAGCAGTTCTTCACTTAATAGCAATCAGCCCCAGCATTTT	CASSSSLNSNQPQHF
NA	TRBV10-3	NA	TRBJ1-5	TGTGCCATCAGTGACCAGGTTAGCAATCAGCCCCAGCATTTT	CAISDQVSNQPQHF
few	TRBV7-9	NA	TRBJ2-5	TGTGCCAGCAGTCACCCCACCCACGTGGGGGACCAAGAGACCCAGTACTTC	CASSHPTHVGDQETQYF
NA	TRBV5-1	TRBD2	TRBJ2-1	TGCGCCAGCAGCTTGGGTCTGAGCGGGGGGGCCTACAATGAGCAGTTCTTC	CASSLGLSGGAYNEQFF
NA	TRBV28	TRBD1	TRBJ1-2	TGTGCCAGCAGCCCTCCGGGACAGGCCTCAGACTATGGCTACACCTTC	CASSPPGQASDYGYTF
NA	TRBV20-1	TRBD2	TRBJ2-1	TGCAGTGCTCTCGGACTAGGCGACAATGAGCAGTTCTTC	CSALGLGDNEQFF
NA	TRBV6-2/TRBV6-3	NA	TRBJ1-5	TGTGCCAGCAGTTTAGGGACGGTCGTCGTTGGACCCCAGCATTTT	CASSLGTVVVGPQHF
NA	TRBV7-9	NA	TRBJ2-6	TGTGCCAGCAGCTTGGGTGAAGCCAACGTCCTGACTTTC	CASSLGEANVLTF
NA	TRBV2	NA	TRBJ1-6	TGTGCCAGCAGTGAAGGGGGCTTTAAGAATTCACCCCTCCACTTT	CASSEGGFKNSPLHF
few	TRBV2	NA	TRBJ2-7	TGTGCCAGCACCCGACTTGGGAACTCCTACGAGCAGTACTTC	CASTRLGNSYEQYF
NA	TRBV4-1	NA	TRBJ2-5	TGCGCCAGCAGCCAAATGGGTGAAGAGACCCAGTACTTC	CASSQMGEETQYF
few	TRBV4-3	TRBD2	TRBJ2-7	TGCGCCAGCAGCCAGGACGTAGCGGGAGGCTACGAGCAGTACTTC	CASSQDVAGGYEQYF
NA	TRBV7-8	TRBD1	TRBJ2-7	TGTGCCAGCAGCTTAGGGGCATCCGGGACAGCTGCCTACGAGCAGTACTTC	CASSLGASGTAAYEQYF
few	TRBV29-1	TRBD2	TRBJ2-3	TGCAGCGTTGAACTAACTAGCGGGGGCACAGATACGCAGTATTTT	CSVELTSGGTDTQYF
NA	TRBV12-3/TRBV12-4	NA	TRBJ2-3	TGTGCCAGCAACCTCAACGGAGATACGCAGTATTTT	CASNLNGDTQYF
NA	TRBV7-2	TRBD2	TRBJ2-7	TGTGCCAGCAGCTTAGAATTTAGCGGGGGCGGCGGGCAGTACTTC	CASSLEFSGGGGQYF
many	TRBV7-9	TRBD2	TRBJ2-2	TGTGCCAGCAGGAGACTAGCGGAGGGGGGCACCGGGGAGCTGTTTTTT	CASRRLAEGGTGELFF
NA	TRBV27	NA	TRBJ1-5	TGTGCCAGCAGTCCCCTAGGTAGAAGCAATCAGCCCCAGCATTTT	CASSPLGRSNQPQHF
NA	TRBV29-1	NA	TRBJ2-1	TGCAACGTCCTAAGGGGAGGCTTTGTCAATGAGCAGTTCTTC	CNVLRGGFVNEQFF
few	TRBV29-1	NA	TRBJ1-4	TGCAGCGGACTACTAGGGGCCTCCGAAAAACTGTTTTTT	CSGLLGASEKLFF
few	TRBV6-5	NA	TRBJ2-1	TGTGCCAGCAGTTACTCGAGGGCAGAGCAGTTCTTC	CASSYSRAEQFF
NA	TRBV6-2/TRBV6-3	NA	TRBJ2-7	TGTGCCAGCAGTTCCGGACGGAGGGCGCCGTACGAGCAGTACTTC	CASSSGRRAPYEQYF
NA	TRBV7-9	NA	TRBJ2-1	TGTGCCAGCAGCTTAGGTAGTGGGGGAGAGGGGTACAATGAGCAGTTCTTC	CASSLGSGGEGYNEQFF